The 20 T cell receptor beta chains presented below share a single source sample, sequenced in a study of T cell clones after liver transplantation. Profiling relied on immunoSEQ multiplex PCR, and the TCRdb table lists in-frame clones only, not all of them. The sample shows around 8,400 clones, about four fifths of them seen only once. The material sequenced was CD8+ T cells from blood, taken before liver transplant. All receptors derive from a human donor who received a liver transplant.

This clone was seen only a few times. This rearrangement joins TRBV19 to TRBJ1-5; TRBD1 matches at 7 bases. The CDR3 sequence is 15 residues long. Trimming took 8 bases from V and 3 from J; bases not matched to a gene: 10. Germline V gene sequence: CDR1 LNHDA, CDR2 SQIVND (reference sequence). The CDR3, as DNA: TGTGCCAGTTCCCTGACAGGGTATGCCAATCAGCCCCAGCATTTT. This gives the protein CASSLTGYANQPQHF.

This clone has just a few counts. The chain carries TRBV28 and TRBJ2-1; D is unresolved. There are 15 residues in the CDR3. Trimming removed 5 bases from V and 10 bases from J, with 21 bases in between. Germline values: CDR1 MDHEN, CDR2 SYDVKM. The CDR3 region has the DNA TGTGCCAGCAGTCTCGACGGGTCCCTACGAGAAGAGCAGTTCTTC. It codes for CASSLDGSLREEQFF.

Judged by abundance, this clone is medium-sized. This chain connects TRBV19 to TRBJ2-7, with D perhaps matching TRBD1 (5 bases). Between the trimmed V and J ends, which lost 5 bases and 2 bases, there was a span of 13 bases. The germline V gene has CDR1 LNHDA and CDR2 SQIVND (reference sequence). This CDR3 is built from 14 residues. CDR3: CASSLGVTTYEQYF. CDR3 coding DNA: TGTGCCAGTAGTCTAGGGGTAACTACCTACGAGCAGTACTTC.

V gene TRBV9 combines with J gene TRBJ1-6; D is unclear. Trimming left V 3 bases short and J 6 bases short, with 10 bases between. Germline V CDR1 and CDR2: SGDLS, YYNGEE. CDR3 length: 14 residues. The CDR3 nucleotides are TGTGCCAGCAGCGCGGGAGACCTTAATTCACCCCTCCACTTT. It codes for CASSAGDLNSPLHF.

The chain employs TRBV28 and TRBJ1-5; 9 positions match TRBD1. In germline, CDR1 is MDHEN, CDR2 SYDVKM. V shed 5 bases and J 6 bases; nucleotides not matched to a gene: 5. The CDR3 consists of 14 residues. The CDR3: CASSDDRGSQPQHF. Written as DNA, the CDR3 is TGTGCCAGCAGTGACGACAGGGGGTCTCAGCCCCAGCATTTT.

The rearrangement uses TRBV27 and TRBJ2-3; 11 positions agree with TRBD2. Germline loops: CDR1 MNHEY, CDR2 SMNVEV (reference sequence). The CDR3 totals 16 residues. The V and J ends lost 0 bases and 2 bases, in that order; junction bases with no gene match: 1. Here the CDR3 reads CASSLSLAGVTDTQYF. As DNA, the CDR3 is TGTGCCAGCAGTTTATCACTAGCGGGGGTCACAGATACGCAGTATTTT.

V gene TRBV7-8 combines with J gene TRBJ2-1; TRBD1 matches at 10 bases. Germline CDR1 and CDR2: SGHVS and FQNEAQ. CDR3 size: 17 residues. V lost 1 base, J lost 1 base, and 4 bases stayed unmatched. The chain's CDR3 is CASSLGQGAMSYNEQFF. In DNA form, the CDR3 reads TGTGCCAGCAGCTTAGGACAGGGGGCAATGTCCTACAATGAGCAGTTCTTC.

The chain joins TRBV9 to TRBJ2-5; TRBD2 aligns across 7 bases. The germline V gene encodes CDR1 SGDLS and CDR2 YYNGEE. This CDR3 spans 14 amino acids. J gave up 1 base and V 3 bases, and 3 bases lay outside the gene matches. CDR3 in amino acids: CASSAWGGQETQYF. Written as DNA, the CDR3 is TGTGCCAGCAGCGCTTGGGGGGGCCAAGAGACCCAGTACTTC.

The gene calls are TRBV4-1 and TRBJ1-5, with 11 positions matching TRBD1. V was pared by 1 base and J by 2 bases, with 10 bases of the junction left unmatched. Germline assignment: CDR1 MGHRA and CDR2 YSYEKL. This CDR3 is 19 amino acids long. The CDR3 DNA is TGCGCCAGCAGCCAAGTCCCCGGACAGGGGGCCGGAGGCAATCAGCCCCAGCATTTT. Its translation: CASSQVPGQGAGGNQPQHF.

This clone was recorded a few times. The chain has TRBV28 and TRBJ1-2; D gene unclear. The germline gives CDR1 MDHEN, CDR2 SYDVKM. Trimming shortened V by 4 bases and J by 6 bases, and 12 bases separated the two germline ends. The CDR3 is 13 amino acids. The CDR3 sequence is CASSSVAADGYTF. CDR3 sequence (DNA): TGTGCCAGCAGTTCCGTCGCGGCGGATGGCTACACCTTC.

This clone showed up just a few times. V is TRBV27 and J is TRBJ2-3, with TRBD2 identical over 7 bases. Trimming cost V 6 bases and J 2 bases; bases outside gene matches: 8. Germline loops: CDR1 MNHEY, CDR2 SMNVEV (reference sequence). CDR3 length equals 15 residues. The CDR3 region has the DNA TGTGCCAGCAGCAAATCAGCGGGGTACACAGATACGCAGTATTTT. As protein: CASSKSAGYTDTQYF.

The V and J genes are TRBV29-1 and TRBJ2-7; perhaps TRBD1 as D (6 bases). V was clipped by 4 bases and J by 2 bases, with 12 bases between them. The germline V gene has CDR1 SQVTM and CDR2 ANQGSEA. CDR3 length: 13 residues. DNA of the CDR3: TGCAGCGTTGGTCGTGAGGGGGCCTACGAGCAGTACTTC. Translation: CSVGREGAYEQYF.

This chain uses TRBV10-3 with TRBJ2-3; 7 nucleotides line up with TRBD1. Germline loops: CDR1 ENHRY, CDR2 SYGVKD. The length of the CDR3 is 14 residues. V shed 3 bases, J shed 5 bases, and the junction held 5 bases outside the gene matches. The CDR3 DNA follows: TGTGCCATCAGTGAAGGACAGGAAAGAGATACGCAGTATTTT. This translates into CAISEGQERDTQYF.

CDR3 protein: CSVEEGLAGQRDTQYF. The CDR3 DNA follows: TGCAGCGTTGAAGAGGGGCTAGCGGGGCAGAGAGATACGCAGTATTTT. The V call is TRBV29-1, the J call TRBJ2-3; 9 bases fit TRBD2. Looked up from germline, CDR1 is SQVTM and CDR2 is ANQGSEA. The CDR3 is 16 amino acids. V was pared by 0 bases and J by 5 bases, with 9 bases of the junction left unmatched.

The gene calls are TRBV6-1 and TRBJ1-6; D is uncertain. Trimming shortened V by 2 bases and J by 14 bases, and 16 bases separated the two germline ends. Looked up from germline, CDR1 is MNHNS and CDR2 is SASEGT. The CDR3 is 14 amino acids. The CDR3 spells CASSEQVNHKTLHF. DNA of the CDR3: TGTGCCAGCAGTGAACAGGTCAACCATAAAACCCTCCACTTT.

The chain employs TRBV19 and TRBJ2-7, with TRBD1 matching 7 bases. Germline loops: CDR1 LNHDA, CDR2 SQIVND (reference sequence). The CDR3 spans 14 residues. Trimming removed 6 bases from V and 3 bases from J; junction bases left unmatched: 8. The CDR3 loop reads CASRHRDSLYEQYF. In DNA form, the CDR3 reads TGTGCCAGTAGACACCGGGACAGCCTCTACGAGCAGTACTTC. Full variable domain (remainder filled in from reference TRBV19 and TRBJ2-7): DGGITQSPKYLFRKEGQNVTLSCEQNLNHDAMYWYRQDPGQGLRLIYYSQIVNDFQKGDIAEGYSVSREKKESFPLTVTSAQKNPTAFYLCASRHRDSLYEQYFGPGTRLTVT.

The rearrangement uses TRBV5-6 and TRBJ2-1, with 7 bases lining up with TRBD2. From germline, CDR1 is SGHDT and CDR2 YYEEEE. The CDR3 is 15 residues long. The V and J ends lost 0 bases and 4 bases, in that order; junction bases with no gene match: 4. The CDR3 DNA reads TGTGCCAGCAGCTTGGGTAGCGGGCATTACAATGAGCAGTTCTTC. It encodes CASSLGSGHYNEQFF.

This chain links TRBV2 with TRBJ2-3; the match to TRBD2 covers 12 bases. Germline assignment: CDR1 SNHLY and CDR2 FYNNEI. CDR3 length equals 15 residues. Trimming at V came to 7 bases and at J to 9 bases, leaving 11 bases not matched to a gene. The CDR3 spells CASKPSGGGHGTQYF. CDR3 nucleotides: TGTGCCAGCAAACCTAGCGGGGGGGGGCATGGGACGCAGTATTTT.

The rearrangement uses TRBV27 and TRBJ1-2; D is unresolved. The CDR3 length is 13 residues. In germline, CDR1 is MNHEY, CDR2 SMNVEV (reference sequence). Between the trimmed V and J ends, which lost 5 bases and 5 bases, there was a span of 12 bases. CDR3 sequence (DNA): TGTGCCAGCAGTGGAGACGGGTTGTATGGCTACACCTTC. Translated: CASSGDGLYGYTF.

DNA of the CDR3: TGTGCCAGCAGTTCTCGGAGACTAGCGGGGGGGTCCGGCGGAACAGATACGCAGTATTTT. Protein sequence: CASSSRRLAGGSGGTDTQYF. The chain has TRBV28 and TRBJ2-3, with 14 bases identical to TRBD2. The CDR3 extends over 20 amino acids. Germline V gene lookup returns CDR1 MDHEN and CDR2 SYDVKM. With V trimmed by 4 bases and J by 3 bases, 15 bases remained unmatched.